This paragraph reports one TCR beta chain. The sample belongs to a study of blood T cell repertoires in COVID-19. Study as a whole: Nucleic acid was either cDNA or gDNA, and it came from T cells, B-cell-depleted T cells, or PBMCs.

Original methodology: Amplification of reference gene primers was used by the study to estimate nucleated cell counts. TCRdb's table, derived via immunoSEQ multiplex PCR, lists solely in-frame clones and lacks some. V and J calls and clone size come straight from that table; D and trimming were deduced from the DNA. The sample gives about 150,000 clones, 60% to 85% of which show up once; roughly 17% is in the top ten. Trimming pared 8 bases from V and 6 bases from J, leaving 13 bases between. From germline, CDR1 is KGHSH and CDR2 LQKENI. The CDR3 totals 12 residues. The sequence was collected from a man between 45 and 60 years old with acute or convalescent COVID-19. Input material: peripheral blood. The chain has TRBV18 and TRBJ1-2; D unresolved. The CDR3 region is CASARGRDGYTF. CDR3 in DNA: TGTGCCAGCGCGAGAGGGCGCGATGGCTACACCTTC.